This T cell receptor beta chain was sequenced in a study of T cell responses to AZD1222 COVID-19 vaccine. The CDR3 contains 12 residues. Trimming pared 2 bases from V and 4 bases from J, leaving 8 bases between. Germline V gene data show CDR1 as GTSNPN and CDR2 as SVGIG (reference sequence). The assay was immunoSEQ multiplex PCR, and TCRdb's table has in-frame clones only and misses some. The repertoire includes about 180,000 clones, about 86% of them detected once, and approximately 0.5% sits in the top ten. The V gene is TRBV30, the J gene TRBJ1-2, with D unclear. The sample in question was peripheral blood, obtained on day 0 of AZD1222 vaccination. This TCR was recovered from an adult in good health. CDR3 sequence: CAWSRQTYGYTF. For the CDR3, the DNA is TGTGCCTGGAGTAGGCAGACCTATGGCTACACCTTC.